This note documents a single T cell receptor beta chain sequence. The antigen is not known. Germline V gives CDR1 SEHNR, CDR2 FQNEAQ (reference sequence). Trimming shortened V by 0 bases and J by 5 bases, and 8 bases separated the two germline ends. The CDR3 is 13 residues long. These data are taken from a study of T-cell reconstitution after alpha-beta-depleted transplantation in children. For TCRbeta, the library was prepared with unique molecular identifiers. TCRdb reprocessed the PCR reads via MiXCR and lists one record per CDR3 protein. The sample contains about 870,000 distinct CDR3 sequences, roughly 15% of which appear only once. Study-wide findings and caveats: At day 60, the high TCRbeta diversity found in some patients originated from recipient T cells and thymic progenitors that had survived. Two months or so post-transplant, alpha-beta T cells reportedly derived from several hundred expanded graft clones. The authors attributed T-cell counts and diversity one year after transplant mostly to newly produced T cells.

Sequencing was performed on PBMCs, mostly from graft donor cells, taken 360 days after TCRalphabeta/CD19-depleted stem cell transplant. The sequence was obtained from a male patient aged 10 to 17 who had a stem cell transplant for acute lymphoblastic leukemia, so the T cells may come from the graft donor. This chain connects TRBV7-9 to TRBJ2-7; no clear D. The CDR3 DNA is TGTGCCAGCAGCTTAGCGTCAACGCACGAGCAGTACTTC. Translating gives CASSLASTHEQYF.